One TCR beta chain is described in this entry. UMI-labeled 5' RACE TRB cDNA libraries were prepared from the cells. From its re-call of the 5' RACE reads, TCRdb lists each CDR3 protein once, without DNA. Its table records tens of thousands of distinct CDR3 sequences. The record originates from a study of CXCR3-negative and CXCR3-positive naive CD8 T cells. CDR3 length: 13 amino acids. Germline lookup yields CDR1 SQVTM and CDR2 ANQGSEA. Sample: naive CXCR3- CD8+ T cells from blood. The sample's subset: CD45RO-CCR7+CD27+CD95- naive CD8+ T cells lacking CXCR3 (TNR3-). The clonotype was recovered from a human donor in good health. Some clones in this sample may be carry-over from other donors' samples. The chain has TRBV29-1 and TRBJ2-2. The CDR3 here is CSVGQANTGELFF.